The entry that follows covers one TCR beta chain sequence. Using immunoSEQ multiplex PCR, the repertoire was profiled, and TCRdb retains in-frame clones only, with some absent. Among 150,000 to 200,000 clones listed, roughly four fifths were seen once. Germline CDR1 and CDR2: SGHNT and YENEEA. The V segment lost 1 base and the J segment 5 bases; nucleotides outside the gene matches: 13. The CDR3 runs to 18 residues. The data belong to a study of blood T cell repertoires in COVID-19. This TCR came from a woman in her 70s with COVID-19, enrolled during active disease. The chain recombines TRBV11-3 with TRBJ2-5, with 10 bases lining up with TRBD2. What was sequenced was peripheral blood. CDR3 region: CASSLGAAGGTYGETQYF. In DNA form, the CDR3 reads TGTGCCAGCAGCTTAGGGGCAGCGGGAGGGACCTACGGGGAGACCCAGTACTTC.